This T cell receptor beta chain appears in the sequencing data of a study of beta chain features in type 1 diabetes. Germline CDR1 is SGHDN and CDR2 is FVKESK. With 0 bases removed from V and 2 bases from J, the gap between germline ends came to 17 bases. The CDR3 has 17 amino acids. Only one heparinised blood draw was taken per donor, and its volume averaged roughly 120 mL. Since all of the isolated RNA was reverse transcribed, expressed TCRB transcripts were what got sequenced. Using immunoSEQ multiplex PCR, the repertoire was profiled, and TCRdb retains in-frame clones only, with some absent. The sample records fewer than 45,000 clones, 64% being singletons.

The clonotype comes from a woman in her twenties or thirties in good health. V usage is TRBV14 and J usage is TRBJ2-7, with a tentative D call TRBD1 (5 bases). The sample taken for sequencing was Tregs from blood. The CDR3 here is CASSQDQFGHPPYEQYF. The CDR3 DNA reads as TGTGCCAGCAGCCAAGATCAATTTGGACATCCCCCCTACGAGCAGTACTTC.